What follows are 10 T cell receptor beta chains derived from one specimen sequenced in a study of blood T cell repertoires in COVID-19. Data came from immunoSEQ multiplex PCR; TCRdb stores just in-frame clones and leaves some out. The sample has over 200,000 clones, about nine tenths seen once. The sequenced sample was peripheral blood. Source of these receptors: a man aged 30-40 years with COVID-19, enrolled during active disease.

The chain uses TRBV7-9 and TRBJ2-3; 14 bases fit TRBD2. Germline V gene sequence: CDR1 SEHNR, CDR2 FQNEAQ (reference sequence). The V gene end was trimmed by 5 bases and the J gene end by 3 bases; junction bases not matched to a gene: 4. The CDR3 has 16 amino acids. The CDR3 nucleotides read TGTGCCAGCAGCCCCGGACTAGCGGGGGGAACAGATACGCAGTATTTT. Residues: CASSPGLAGGTDTQYF.

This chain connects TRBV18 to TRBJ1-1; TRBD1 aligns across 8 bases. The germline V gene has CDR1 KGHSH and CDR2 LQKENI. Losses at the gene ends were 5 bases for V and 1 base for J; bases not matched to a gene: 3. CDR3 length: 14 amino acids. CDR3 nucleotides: TGTGCCAGCTCAGGTACAGGGGGGAACACTGAAGCTTTCTTT. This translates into CASSGTGGNTEAFF.

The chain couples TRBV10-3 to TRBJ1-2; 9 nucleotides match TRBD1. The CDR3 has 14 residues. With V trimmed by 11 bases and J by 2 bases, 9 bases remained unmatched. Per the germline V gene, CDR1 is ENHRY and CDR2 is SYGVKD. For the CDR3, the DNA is TGTGCCTCGTCCCGGGACAGGGTAAACTATGGCTACACCTTC. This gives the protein CASSRDRVNYGYTF.

CDR3 sequence reads: CATRGLTGNEQFF. The DNA of the CDR3 is TGTGCCACCAGGGGGCTAACTGGCAATGAGCAGTTCTTC. The rearrangement links TRBV10-3 to TRBJ2-1; TRBD1 agrees at 8 bases. J was trimmed by 6 bases and V by 10 bases; bases with no gene match: 8. Germline CDR1 is ENHRY and CDR2 is SYGVKD. There are 13 residues in the CDR3.

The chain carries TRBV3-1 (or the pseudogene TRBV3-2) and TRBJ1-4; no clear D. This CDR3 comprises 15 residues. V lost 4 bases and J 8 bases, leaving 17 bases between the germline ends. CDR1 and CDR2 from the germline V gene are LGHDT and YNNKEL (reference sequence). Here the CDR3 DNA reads TGTGCCAGCAGCCTGTACTCACTGGAGGGCGAAAAACTGTTTTTT. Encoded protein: CASSLYSLEGEKLFF.

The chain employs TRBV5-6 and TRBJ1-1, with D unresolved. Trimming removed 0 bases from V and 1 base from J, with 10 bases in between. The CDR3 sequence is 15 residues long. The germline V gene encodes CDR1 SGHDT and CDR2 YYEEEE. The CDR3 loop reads CASSLVSTTNTEAFF. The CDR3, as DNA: TGTGCCAGCAGCTTGGTAAGCACCACGAACACTGAAGCTTTCTTT. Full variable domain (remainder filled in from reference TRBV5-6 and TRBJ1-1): DAGVTQSPTHLIKTRGQQVTLRCSPKSGHDTVSWYQQALGQGPQFIFQYYEEEERQRGNFPDRFSGHQFPNYSSELNVNALLLGDSALYLCASSLVSTTNTEAFFGQGTRLTVV.

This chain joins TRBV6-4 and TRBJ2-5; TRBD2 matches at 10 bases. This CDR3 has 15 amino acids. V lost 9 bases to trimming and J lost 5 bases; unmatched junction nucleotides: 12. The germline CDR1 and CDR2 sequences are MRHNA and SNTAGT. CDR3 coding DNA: TGTGCCAGAGGGGGGGCTAGCGGGAGCCTGGAGACCCAGTACTTC. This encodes CARGGASGSLETQYF.

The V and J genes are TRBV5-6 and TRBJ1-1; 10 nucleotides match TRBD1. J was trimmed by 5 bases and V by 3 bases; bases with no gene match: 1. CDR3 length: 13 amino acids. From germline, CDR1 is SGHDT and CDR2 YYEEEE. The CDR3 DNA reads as TGTGCCAGCAGCTGGACAGGGGGAACTGAAGCTTTCTTT. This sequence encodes CASSWTGGTEAFF. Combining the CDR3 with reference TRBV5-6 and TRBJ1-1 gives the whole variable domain DAGVTQSPTHLIKTRGQQVTLRCSPKSGHDTVSWYQQALGQGPQFIFQYYEEEERQRGNFPDRFSGHQFPNYSSELNVNALLLGDSALYLCASSWTGGTEAFFGQGTRLTVV.

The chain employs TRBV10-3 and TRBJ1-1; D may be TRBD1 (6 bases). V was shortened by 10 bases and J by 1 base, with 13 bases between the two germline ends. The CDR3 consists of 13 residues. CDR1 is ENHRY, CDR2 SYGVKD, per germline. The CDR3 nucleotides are TGTGCCACCCAGGGGCAGGGGAACACTGAAGCTTTCTTT. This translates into CATQGQGNTEAFF.

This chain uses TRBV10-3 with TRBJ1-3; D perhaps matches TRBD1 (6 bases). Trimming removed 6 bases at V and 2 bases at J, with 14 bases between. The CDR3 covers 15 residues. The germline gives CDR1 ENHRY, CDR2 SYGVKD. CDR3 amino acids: CAIRQGQSAGNTIYF. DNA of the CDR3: TGTGCCATCAGACAGGGTCAATCAGCTGGAAACACCATATATTTT.